The 26 T cell receptor beta chains reported below all come from one sample, sequenced in a study of cytomegalovirus exposure and HLA in healthy donors. Both 60 Vbeta primers and 13 Jbeta primers went into the PCR. Sequencing used immunoSEQ multiplex PCR; TCRdb keeps in-frame clones, though not all of them. The sample includes fewer than 250,000 clones, 60% to 80% of them seen just once. Material: PBMCs. The receptors here all came from a man aged 18 to 29 in good health and CMV-seronegative.

The chain joins TRBV5-1 to TRBJ2-2, with a weak D call TRBD1 (6 bases). The CDR3 runs 16 residues. CDR1 and CDR2 (germline): SGHRS, YFSETQ. The V and J ends lost 1 base and 5 bases respectively, with 15 bases between them. Here the CDR3 reads CASSLPLQGNTGELFF. The CDR3 bases are TGCGCCAGCAGCTTGCCGTTGCAGGGGAATACCGGGGAGCTGTTTTTT.

The chain recombines TRBV7-9 with TRBJ2-1; a weak D match, TRBD2 (5 bases). Germline CDR1 SEHNR, CDR2 FQNEAQ (reference sequence). V lost 4 bases, J lost 6 bases, and 16 bases lay in between. The CDR3 is 15 residues long. The CDR3 nucleotides read TGTGCCAGCAGCTGGGCGGCTAGCTCCCTCAATGAGCAGTTCTTC. Protein sequence: CASSWAASSLNEQFF.

The V gene is TRBV27, the J gene TRBJ2-1; 14 bases match TRBD2. The CDR3 runs 15 residues. Germline V gene data show CDR1 as MNHEY and CDR2 as SMNVEV (reference sequence). The trim removed 5 bases at V and 9 bases at J, leaving 6 bases unmatched. CDR3 loop: CASSPGTSGSGEQFF. CDR3 nucleotides: TGTGCCAGCAGTCCCGGGACTAGCGGGAGTGGTGAGCAGTTCTTC.

The chain couples TRBV6-6 to TRBJ2-3, with TRBD2 as a possible D gene (6 bases). Germline loops: CDR1 MNHNY, CDR2 SVGAGI (reference sequence). The CDR3 extends over 16 amino acids. The ends were cut back, 0 bases at V and 2 bases at J, with 12 bases in the middle. The CDR3 sequence: CASSYSGRLDTDTQYF. DNA for the CDR3: TGTGCCAGCAGTTACTCTGGCAGACTAGACACAGATACGCAGTATTTT.

The chain employs TRBV12-5 and TRBJ2-3, with D hard to call. The CDR3 runs 15 residues. Germline-derived CDR1 and CDR2 are LGHNT and FRNRAP. The ends were cut back, 3 bases at V and 0 bases at J, with 10 bases in the middle. The CDR3 bases are TGTGCTAGTGGTTTACGCGACATTAGCACAGATACGCAGTATTTT. This encodes CASGLRDISTDTQYF.

CDR3 DNA sequence: TGCGCCAGCAGCTTGTCACTAGCAAGGGCAGATACGCAGTATTTT. This translates into CASSLSLARADTQYF. The rearrangement uses TRBV5-1 and TRBJ2-3, with D perhaps matching TRBD2 (6 bases). CDR3 length: 15 amino acids. V lost 1 base and J lost 4, with 13 bases in between. CDR1 and CDR2 from the germline V gene are SGHRS and YFSETQ.

In the case of this clone: An end of the junction differs from the germline gene, which may be a read error. J is TRBJ2-2 and V is TRBV7-7, with D maybe TRBD1 (6 bases). The CDR3 has 14 amino acids. CDR1 and CDR2 (germline): SSHAT, FNYEAQ (reference sequence). This CDR3 reads CASSLGQNTGELFF. DNA for the CDR3: TGTGCTAGCAGCTTGGGACAGAACACCGGGGAGCTGTTTTTT. Looking up the rest from reference TRBV7-7 and TRBJ2-2 gives the full variable domain: GAGVSQSPRYKVTKRGQDVTLRCDPISSHATLYWYQQALGQGPEFLTYFNYEAQPDKSGLPSDRFSAERPEGSISTLTIQRTEQRDSAMYRCASSLGQNTGELFFGEGSRLTVL.

The V gene is TRBV5-1, the J gene TRBJ2-1, with 7 positions matching TRBD2. The V segment lost 6 bases and the J segment 3 bases; nucleotides outside the gene matches: 9. The CDR3 runs to 15 residues. Germline CDR1 SGHRS, CDR2 YFSETQ. The CDR3 reads CASTSTGTNYNEQFF. The DNA of the CDR3 is TGCGCCAGCACTTCGACTGGGACTAACTACAATGAGCAGTTCTTC.

The rearrangement uses TRBV5-6 and TRBJ2-2; 9 nucleotides align to TRBD1. Germline lookup yields CDR1 SGHDT and CDR2 YYEEEE. V trimming: 4 bases; J trimming: 5 bases; junction bases outside the gene matches: 9. The CDR3 extends over 16 amino acids. CDR3 residues: CASSDNLGTGTGELFF. CDR3 in DNA: TGTGCCAGCAGCGACAACCTGGGGACAGGGACCGGGGAGCTGTTTTTT.

The chain is built from TRBV9 and TRBJ2-7; D is possibly TRBD2 (6 bases). The CDR3 extends over 13 amino acids. V was pared by 4 bases and J by 7 bases, with 15 bases between. Germline CDR1 is SGDLS and CDR2 is YYNGEE. The CDR3 DNA follows: TGTGCCAGCAGCCCCCGTAAGGAGGGGGAGCAGTACTTC. Its protein is CASSPRKEGEQYF.

The table lists this clone with a few counts. The chain couples TRBV10-3 to TRBJ2-5; D uncertain. The V gene lost 0 bases and the J gene lost 4 bases, with 3 bases spanning the gap. The CDR3 has 12 amino acids. Germline CDR1 reads ENHRY; CDR2 reads SYGVKD. The DNA of the CDR3 is TGTGCCATCAGTGAGTCGAGAGAGACCCAGTACTTC. Translating gives CAISESRETQYF.

V gene TRBV10-3 combines with J gene TRBJ2-7, with D perhaps TRBD1 (6 bases). The ends were cut back, 2 bases at V and 1 base at J, with 15 bases in the middle. The CDR3 runs 16 residues. Looked up from germline, CDR1 is ENHRY and CDR2 is SYGVKD. CDR3 sequence: CAISEPFRGRSYEQYF. CDR3 nucleotide sequence: TGTGCCATCAGTGAGCCCTTCAGGGGTCGGTCCTACGAGCAGTACTTC.

The gene calls are TRBV5-1 and TRBJ1-1, with 8 bases aligning to TRBD1. The V gene end was trimmed by 5 bases and the J gene end by 4 bases; junction bases not matched to a gene: 7. From germline, CDR1 is SGHRS and CDR2 YFSETQ. The CDR3 has 14 amino acids. The CDR3 DNA follows: TGCGCCAGCAGATCCACCACAGGGGGCACTGAAGCTTTCTTT. Amino acid sequence: CASRSTTGGTEAFF.

The chain combines TRBV6-6 with TRBJ2-7, with 11 bases that match TRBD2. CDR1 and CDR2 (germline): MNHNY, SVGAGI (reference sequence). The trim removed 6 bases at V and 6 bases at J, leaving 7 bases unmatched. The CDR3 is made up of 14 amino acids. Here the CDR3 DNA reads TGTGCCAGCAGCGAAACTAGCGGGGGCTCCGAGCAGTACTTC. The encoded protein is CASSETSGGSEQYF.

CDR3 sequence reads: CASSENGDEQYF. CDR3 bases: TGTGCCAGCAGTGAGAACGGGGACGAGCAGTACTTC. This chain joins TRBV25-1 and TRBJ2-7; maybe TRBD2 (5 bases). Germline CDR1 and CDR2: MGHDK and SYGVNS. The CDR3 is 12 residues long. V lost 3 bases and J lost 5, with 8 bases in between.

This clone was seen just once. The chain is built from TRBV9 and TRBJ2-2; 9 positions agree with TRBD2. Germline lookup yields CDR1 SGDLS and CDR2 YYNGEE. The CDR3 is made up of 16 amino acids. V trimming: 2 bases; J trimming: 2 bases; junction bases outside the gene matches: 4. The CDR3 spells CASSVASGVNTGELFF. For the CDR3, the DNA is TGTGCCAGCAGCGTTGCTAGCGGGGTAAACACCGGGGAGCTGTTTTTT. Full variable domain (remainder filled in from reference TRBV9 and TRBJ2-2): DSGVTQTPKHLITATGQRVTLRCSPRSGDLSVYWYQQSLDQGLQFLIQYYNGEERAKGNILERFSAQQFPDLHSELNLSSLELGDSALYFCASSVASGVNTGELFFGEGSRLTVL.

This clone was recorded only once. The J gene is TRBJ2-1, the V gene TRBV6-1; a weak D match, TRBD2 (6 bases). Trimming pared 3 bases from V and 6 bases from J, leaving 18 bases between. The CDR3 runs to 16 residues. CDR1 MNHNS and CDR2 SASEGT come from the germline V gene. CDR3 in amino acids: CASSETEGLLPNEQFF. CDR3 DNA sequence: TGTGCCAGCAGTGAGACGGAGGGACTCTTACCCAATGAGCAGTTCTTC.

Here the CDR3 reads CSAWDISPNEQFF. In nucleotides, the CDR3 is TGCAGCGCCTGGGACATTAGCCCCAATGAGCAGTTCTTC. The chain employs TRBV29-1 and TRBJ2-1; a weak D match, TRBD1 (6 bases). V was cut by 7 bases and J by 6 bases, with 16 bases left in between. Looked up from germline, CDR1 is SQVTM and CDR2 is ANQGSEA. CDR3 length: 13 residues.

The gene calls are TRBV5-1 and TRBJ2-5, with D perhaps TRBD2 (5 bases). The closer fit of TRBJ2-7 to the DNA end suggests the J call may be wrong. Germline lookup yields CDR1 SGHRS and CDR2 YFSETQ. This CDR3 is built from 16 residues. CDR3 amino acids: CASSLSPGSSNYEQYF. In DNA form, the CDR3 reads TGCGCCAGCAGCTTGAGCCCGGGGTCATCAAACTACGAGCAGTACTTC.

The J gene is TRBJ1-5, the V gene TRBV10-3; D uncertain. CDR1 is ENHRY and CDR2 is SYGVKD in the germline V gene. The CDR3 is 13 amino acids. Trimming stripped 4 bases from V and 7 bases from J, with 11 bases between. Here the CDR3 DNA reads TGTGCCATCAGTGGTGACATAACCCAGCCCCAGCATTTT. This encodes CAISGDITQPQHF.

Only a few counts were recorded for this clone. The V gene is TRBV7-2, the J gene TRBJ2-1; perhaps TRBD2 as D (6 bases). Germline V CDR1 and CDR2: SGHTA, FQGNSA. The CDR3 totals 14 residues. V lost 0 bases to trimming and J lost 4 bases, with 7 bases between them. The CDR3 nucleotides read TGTGCCAGCAGCTTAGCGGGGGGATACAATGAGCAGTTCTTC. Its protein product is CASSLAGGYNEQFF.

V gene TRBV7-2 combines with J gene TRBJ2-7; a weak D match, TRBD1 (6 bases). The V gene lost 4 bases and the J gene lost 5 bases, with 15 bases spanning the gap. The CDR3 loop spans 14 amino acids. Germline CDR1 SGHTA, CDR2 FQGNSA. DNA of the CDR3: TGTGCCAGCAGCTACCGGGACACTTCTAACGAGCAGTACTTC. It yields the protein CASSYRDTSNEQYF.

The rearrangement links TRBV7-8 to TRBJ2-2; no clear D. CDR3 length: 14 amino acids. Germline CDR1 reads SGHVS; CDR2 reads FQNEAQ. The V and J ends lost 3 bases and 5 bases respectively, with 10 bases between them. The CDR3 nucleotides are TGTGCCAGCAGCTTTCAGGCAGTAACCGGGGAGCTGTTTTTT. Translating gives CASSFQAVTGELFF. The whole variable domain, remainder taken from reference TRBV7-8 and TRBJ2-2, is GAGVSQSPRYKVAKRGQDVALRCDPISGHVSLFWYQQALGQGPEFLTYFQNEAQLDKSGLPSDRFFAERPEGSVSTLKIQRTQQEDSAVYLCASSFQAVTGELFFGEGSRLTVL.

V usage is TRBV6-1 and J usage is TRBJ1-5; D unresolved. With 8 bases removed from V and 9 bases from J, the gap between germline ends came to 11 bases. The CDR3 has 11 residues. Germline V gives CDR1 MNHNS, CDR2 SASEGT. CDR3 DNA: TGTGCCAGCGGCGGGGTTGGGCCCCAGCATTTT. This codes for CASGGVGPQHF.

This clone came up once. The rearrangement uses TRBV9 and TRBJ1-3; D not resolved. V was cut by 3 bases and J by 4 bases, with 11 bases left in between. The CDR3 consists of 14 residues. Germline V lookup: CDR1 SGDLS, CDR2 YYNGEE. In DNA form, the CDR3 reads TGTGCCAGCAGCGCCGGTGAGTCGGGAAACACCATATATTTT. Protein: CASSAGESGNTIYF.

The chain combines TRBV28 with TRBJ1-1; D gene unclear. CDR3 length: 13 residues. Germline V gene lookup returns CDR1 MDHEN and CDR2 SYDVKM. With 8 bases removed from V and 0 bases from J, the gap between germline ends came to 10 bases. Written as DNA, the CDR3 is TGTGCCAGCCTCGAGGTTATGAACACTGAAGCTTTCTTT. Amino acids: CASLEVMNTEAFF.